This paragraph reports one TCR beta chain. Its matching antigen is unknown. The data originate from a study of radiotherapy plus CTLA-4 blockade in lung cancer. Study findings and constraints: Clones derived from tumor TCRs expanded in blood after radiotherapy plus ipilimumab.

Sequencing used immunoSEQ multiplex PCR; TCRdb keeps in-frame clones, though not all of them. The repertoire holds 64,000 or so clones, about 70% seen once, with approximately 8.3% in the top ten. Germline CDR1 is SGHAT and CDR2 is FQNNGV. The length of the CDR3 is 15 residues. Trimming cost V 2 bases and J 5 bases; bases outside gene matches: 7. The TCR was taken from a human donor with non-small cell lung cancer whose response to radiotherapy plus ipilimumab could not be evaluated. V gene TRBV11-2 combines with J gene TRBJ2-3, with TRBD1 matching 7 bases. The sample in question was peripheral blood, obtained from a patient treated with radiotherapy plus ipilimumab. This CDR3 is CASSLIPQGLDTQYF. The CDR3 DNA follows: TGTGCCAGCAGCTTAATTCCACAGGGGTTAGATACGCAGTATTTT. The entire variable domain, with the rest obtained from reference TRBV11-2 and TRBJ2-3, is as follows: EAGVAQSPRYKIIEKRQSVAFWCNPISGHATLYWYQQILGQGPKLLIQFQNNGVVDDSQLPKDRFSAERLKGVDSTLKIQPAKLEDSAVYLCASSLIPQGLDTQYFGPGTRLTVL.